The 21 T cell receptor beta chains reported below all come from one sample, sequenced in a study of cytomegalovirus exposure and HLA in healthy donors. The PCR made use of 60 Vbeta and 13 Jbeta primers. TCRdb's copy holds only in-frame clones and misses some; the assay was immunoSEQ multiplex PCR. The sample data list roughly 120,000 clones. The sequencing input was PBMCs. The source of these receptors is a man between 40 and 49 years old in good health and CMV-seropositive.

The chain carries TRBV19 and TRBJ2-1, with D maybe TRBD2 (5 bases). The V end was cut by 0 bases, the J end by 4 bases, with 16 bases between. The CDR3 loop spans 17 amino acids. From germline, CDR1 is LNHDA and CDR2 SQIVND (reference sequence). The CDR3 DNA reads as TGTGCCAGTAGTATAGAAACCTTGTGGCGGACTTACAATGAGCAGTTCTTC. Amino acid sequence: CASSIETLWRTYNEQFF.

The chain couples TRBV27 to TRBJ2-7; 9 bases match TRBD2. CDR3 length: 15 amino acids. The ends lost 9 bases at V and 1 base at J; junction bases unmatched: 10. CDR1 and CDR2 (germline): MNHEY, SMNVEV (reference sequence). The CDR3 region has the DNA TGTGCCAGTGCCCTTAGCGGGAGCCCGTCCTACGAGCAGTACTTC. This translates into CASALSGSPSYEQYF.

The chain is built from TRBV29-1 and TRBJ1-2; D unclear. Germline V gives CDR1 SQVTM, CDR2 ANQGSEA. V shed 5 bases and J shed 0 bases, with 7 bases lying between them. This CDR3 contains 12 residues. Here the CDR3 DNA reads TGCAGCGTTCGTGACACTAACTATGGCTACACCTTC. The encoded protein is CSVRDTNYGYTF.

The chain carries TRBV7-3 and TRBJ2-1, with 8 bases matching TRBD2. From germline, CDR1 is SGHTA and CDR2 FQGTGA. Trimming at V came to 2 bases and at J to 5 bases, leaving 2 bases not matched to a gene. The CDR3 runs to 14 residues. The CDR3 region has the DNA TGTGCCAGCAGCTTACACGGGAGGGACAATGAGCAGTTCTTC. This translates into CASSLHGRDNEQFF.

This CDR3 is CASSKDPLTGEMYEQYF. As DNA, the CDR3 is TGTGCCAGCAGCAAAGACCCCCTGACAGGGGAAATGTACGAGCAGTACTTC. This chain joins TRBV21-1 and TRBJ2-7; the DNA was not used to check the table's D call, TRBD1. TRBV21-1 is designated a pseudogene. This CDR3 comprises 17 residues.

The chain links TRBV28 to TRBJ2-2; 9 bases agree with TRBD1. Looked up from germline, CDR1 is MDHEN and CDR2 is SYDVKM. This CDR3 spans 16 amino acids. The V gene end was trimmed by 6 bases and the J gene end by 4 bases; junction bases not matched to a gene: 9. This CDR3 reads CASSQTGGSGTGELFF. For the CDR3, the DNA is TGTGCCAGCAGCCAAACAGGGGGCTCGGGCACCGGGGAGCTGTTTTTT.

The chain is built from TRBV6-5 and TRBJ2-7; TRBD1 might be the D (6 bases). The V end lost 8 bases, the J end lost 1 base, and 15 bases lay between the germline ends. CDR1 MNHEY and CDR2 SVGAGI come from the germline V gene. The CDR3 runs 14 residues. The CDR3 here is CASQSPGQSYEQYF. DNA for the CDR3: TGTGCCAGCCAAAGTCCGGGACAATCCTACGAGCAGTACTTC.

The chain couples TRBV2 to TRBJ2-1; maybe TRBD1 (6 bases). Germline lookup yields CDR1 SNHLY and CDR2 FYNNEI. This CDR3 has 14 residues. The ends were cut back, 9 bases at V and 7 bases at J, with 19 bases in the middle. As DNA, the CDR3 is TGTGCCAGAGCTTGGGACATCACGCGGAATGAGCAGTTCTTC. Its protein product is CARAWDITRNEQFF.

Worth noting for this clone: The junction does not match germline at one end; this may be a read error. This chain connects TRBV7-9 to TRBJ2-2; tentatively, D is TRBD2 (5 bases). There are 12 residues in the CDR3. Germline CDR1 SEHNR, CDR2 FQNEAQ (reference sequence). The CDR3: CASSLDTGELLF. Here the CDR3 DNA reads TGTGCCAGCAGCTTAGACACCGGGGAGCTGCTTTTT.

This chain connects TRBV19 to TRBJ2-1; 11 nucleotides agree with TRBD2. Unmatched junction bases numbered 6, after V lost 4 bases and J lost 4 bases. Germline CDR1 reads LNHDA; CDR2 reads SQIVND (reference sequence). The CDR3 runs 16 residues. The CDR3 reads CASSTRLAGTYNEQFF. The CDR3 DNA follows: TGTGCCAGTAGTACCCGACTAGCGGGGACTTACAATGAGCAGTTCTTC.

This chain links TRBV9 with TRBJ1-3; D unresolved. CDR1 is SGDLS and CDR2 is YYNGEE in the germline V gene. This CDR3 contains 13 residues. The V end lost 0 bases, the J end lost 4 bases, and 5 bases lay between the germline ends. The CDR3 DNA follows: TGTGCCAGCAGCGTAGCCGTAGGAAACACCATATATTTT. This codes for CASSVAVGNTIYF.

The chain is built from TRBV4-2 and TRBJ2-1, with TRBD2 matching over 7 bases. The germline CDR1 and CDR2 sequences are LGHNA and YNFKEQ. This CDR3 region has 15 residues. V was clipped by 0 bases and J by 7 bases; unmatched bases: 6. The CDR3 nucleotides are TGTGCCAGCAGCCAAGAAGGAGCGGGAAGGAATGAGCAGTTCTTC. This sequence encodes CASSQEGAGRNEQFF.

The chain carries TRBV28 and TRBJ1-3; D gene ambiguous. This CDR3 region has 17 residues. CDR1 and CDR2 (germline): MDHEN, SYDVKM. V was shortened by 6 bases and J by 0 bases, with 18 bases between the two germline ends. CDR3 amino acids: CASSSSHPGYSGNTIYF. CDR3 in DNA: TGTGCCAGCAGCTCTTCCCACCCGGGGTACTCTGGAAACACCATATATTTT.

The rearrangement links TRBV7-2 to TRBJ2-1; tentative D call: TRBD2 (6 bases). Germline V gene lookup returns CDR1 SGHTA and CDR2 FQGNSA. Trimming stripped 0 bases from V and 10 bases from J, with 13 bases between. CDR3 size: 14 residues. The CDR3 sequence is CASSLAPSEREQFF. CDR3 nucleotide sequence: TGTGCCAGCAGCTTAGCGCCTAGCGAGAGAGAGCAGTTCTTC.

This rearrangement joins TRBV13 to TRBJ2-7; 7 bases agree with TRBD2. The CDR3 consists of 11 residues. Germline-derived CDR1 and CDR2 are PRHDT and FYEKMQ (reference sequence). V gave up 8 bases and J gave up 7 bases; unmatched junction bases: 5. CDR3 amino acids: CASGLGGEQYF. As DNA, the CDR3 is TGTGCCAGCGGGTTGGGGGGGGAGCAGTACTTC.

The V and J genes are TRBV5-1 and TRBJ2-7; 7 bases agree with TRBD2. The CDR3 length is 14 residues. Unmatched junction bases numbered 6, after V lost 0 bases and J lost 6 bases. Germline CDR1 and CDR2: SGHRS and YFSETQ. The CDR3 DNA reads TGCGCCAGCAGCTTGGCCCAGGGAGGGGTCGAGCAGTACTTC. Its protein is CASSLAQGGVEQYF.

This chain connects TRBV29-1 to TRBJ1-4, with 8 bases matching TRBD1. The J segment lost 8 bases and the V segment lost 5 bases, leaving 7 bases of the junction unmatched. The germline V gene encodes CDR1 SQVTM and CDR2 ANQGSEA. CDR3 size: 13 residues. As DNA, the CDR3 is TGCAGCGTTCTCGGACAGGGTCGGGAAAAACTGTTTTTT. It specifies CSVLGQGREKLFF.

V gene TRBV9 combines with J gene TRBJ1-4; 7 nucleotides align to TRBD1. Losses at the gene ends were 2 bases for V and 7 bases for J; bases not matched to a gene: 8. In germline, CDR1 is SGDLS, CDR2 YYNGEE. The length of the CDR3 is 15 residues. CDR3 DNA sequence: TGTGCCAGCAGCGTGGGCACAGGGGTGGGTGAAAAACTGTTTTTT. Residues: CASSVGTGVGEKLFF.

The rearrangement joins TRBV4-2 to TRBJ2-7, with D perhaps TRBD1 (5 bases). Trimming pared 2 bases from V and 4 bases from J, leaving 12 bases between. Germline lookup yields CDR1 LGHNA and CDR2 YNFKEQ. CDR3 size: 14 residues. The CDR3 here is CASSQYTRDYEQYF. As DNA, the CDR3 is TGTGCCAGCAGCCAATACACCAGGGATTACGAGCAGTACTTC.

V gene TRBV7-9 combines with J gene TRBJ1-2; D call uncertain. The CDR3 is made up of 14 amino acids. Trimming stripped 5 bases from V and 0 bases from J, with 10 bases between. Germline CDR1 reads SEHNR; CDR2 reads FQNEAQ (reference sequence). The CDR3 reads CASSRTGTNYGYTF. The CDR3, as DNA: TGTGCCAGCAGCCGGACCGGGACTAACTATGGCTACACCTTC.

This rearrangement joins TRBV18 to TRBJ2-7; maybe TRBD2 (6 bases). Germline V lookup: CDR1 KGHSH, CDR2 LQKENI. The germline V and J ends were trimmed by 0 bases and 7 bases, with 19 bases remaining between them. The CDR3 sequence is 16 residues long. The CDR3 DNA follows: TGTGCCAGCTCACCACCCGGAGCGGGCCTTCTAGGGGAGCAGTACTTC. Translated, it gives CASSPPGAGLLGEQYF.